This TCR beta chain was sequenced during a study of T cells in Graves' hyperthyroidism and ophthalmopathy. The overall study: Specimen type is peripheral blood, collected at initial diagnosis prior to any treatment.

This clonotype was picked up many times. Its specificity is not known. Mismatch with germline at one junction end may stem from a read error. Patients were excluded because of uncontrolled infection, other autoimmune disease, pregnancy or lactation. General observations from the study: Classification by a 13 V-J model distinguished ophthalmopathy from stable hyperthyroidism. Blood also carried most thyroid clonotypes expanded above 0.001.

The CDR3 loop spans 13 amino acids. Germline CDR1 and CDR2: SGHNT and YENEEA. What was amplified from RNA transcripts were TCR beta CDR3 regions. HTBI primers drove first-round RT-PCR of the TCR CDR3. Using its own MiXCR run on the multiplex PCR reads, TCRdb lists one record per CDR3 protein. This table has some 350,000 distinct CDR3 sequences, around 15% appearing once. The V call is TRBV11-3, the J call TRBJ1-1, with D unclear. The TCR comes from a woman between 35 and 50 years old with Graves' ophthalmopathy. Sequenced input: blood. CDR3 in DNA: TGTGCCAGCAGCTTAAACACTCAGTCGGAAGTTTTCTTT. It codes for CASSLNTQSEVFF.